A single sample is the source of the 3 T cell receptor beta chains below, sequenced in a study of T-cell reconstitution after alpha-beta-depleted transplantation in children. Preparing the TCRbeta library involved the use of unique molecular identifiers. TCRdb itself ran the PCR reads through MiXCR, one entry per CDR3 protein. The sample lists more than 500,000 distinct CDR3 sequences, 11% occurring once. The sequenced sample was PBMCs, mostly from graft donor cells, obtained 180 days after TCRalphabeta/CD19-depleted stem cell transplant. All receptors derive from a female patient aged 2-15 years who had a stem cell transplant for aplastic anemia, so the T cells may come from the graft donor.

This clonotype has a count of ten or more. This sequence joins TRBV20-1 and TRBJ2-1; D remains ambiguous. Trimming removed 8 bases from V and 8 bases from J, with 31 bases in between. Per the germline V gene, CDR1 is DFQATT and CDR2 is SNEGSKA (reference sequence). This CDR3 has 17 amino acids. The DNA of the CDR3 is TGCAGTCCCCGAGGAGAGGACCCCCCTCGATATTGGGATGAGCAGTTCTTC. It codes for CSPRGEDPPRYWDEQFF.

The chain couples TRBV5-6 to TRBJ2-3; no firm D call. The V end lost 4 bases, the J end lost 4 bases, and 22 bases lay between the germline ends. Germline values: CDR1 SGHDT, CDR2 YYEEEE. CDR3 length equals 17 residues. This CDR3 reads CASSRWRYSDESDTQYF. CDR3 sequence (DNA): TGTGCCAGCAGCCGATGGAGATATAGTGACGAGTCAGATACGCAGTATTTT.

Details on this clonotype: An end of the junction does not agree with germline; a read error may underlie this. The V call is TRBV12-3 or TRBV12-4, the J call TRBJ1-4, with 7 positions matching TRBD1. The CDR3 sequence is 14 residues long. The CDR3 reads CASTPTGSNEKLFF. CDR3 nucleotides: TGTGCCAGCACCCCGACAGGGTCTAACGAAAAACTGTTTTTT.